This T cell receptor beta chain was recovered during a study of blood T cell repertoires in COVID-19. Study at large: Samples taken during acute and convalescent COVID-19 were collected in the United States, Italy and Spain. The cDNA or gDNA used as material had been derived from T cells, B-cell-depleted T cells, or PBMCs.

The CDR3 is made up of 15 amino acids. CDR1 is MDHEN, CDR2 SYDVKM, per germline. V lost 6 bases to trimming and J lost 7 bases, with 18 bases between them. Original methodology: Estimation of nucleated cell counts was performed using reference gene primer amplification. Sequencing was performed with immunoSEQ multiplex PCR; in TCRdb, only in-frame clones are kept and a portion is missing. That table supplies the V and J calls and clone size; D and trimming were determined from the DNA. Among about 200,000 clones listed, about 88% were seen once. The receptor's source is a woman in her thirties or forties who had recovered from COVID-19. This chain joins TRBV28 and TRBJ1-4; D is perhaps TRBD1 (5 bases). Sample: peripheral blood. The CDR3 loop reads CASRTGGGPTEKLFF. The DNA of the CDR3 is TGTGCCAGCAGGACGGGGGGAGGGCCTACTGAAAAACTGTTTTTT.